This passage covers 29 T cell receptor beta chains from one sample sequenced in a study of blood T cell repertoires in COVID-19. The method was immunoSEQ multiplex PCR; TCRdb's version includes in-frame clones alone and lacks a portion of them. Of roughly 290,000 clones listed, 90% are singletons. The material sequenced was PBMCs or T cells enriched from blood (not recorded which). The receptor source for this set is a young woman with acute COVID-19.

This chain connects TRBV6-5 to TRBJ2-1, with 7 bases identical to TRBD1. V shed 6 bases and J 8 bases; nucleotides not matched to a gene: 10. The CDR3 is made up of 14 amino acids. Per germline, CDR1 MNHEY and CDR2 SVGAGI. The CDR3 loop is CASRDRAGMDEQFF. The CDR3 DNA reads as TGTGCCAGCAGAGACAGGGCCGGAATGGATGAGCAGTTCTTC.

The chain combines TRBV5-5 with TRBJ2-2; 10 positions match TRBD1. This CDR3 region has 15 residues. Trimming at V came to 7 bases and at J to 5 bases, leaving 8 bases not matched to a gene. The germline gives CDR1 SGHKS, CDR2 YYEKEE (reference sequence). In DNA form, the CDR3 reads TGTGCCAGCGGCCGCGGGACAGGGGTTACCGGGGAGCTGTTTTTT. This gives the protein CASGRGTGVTGELFF.

This chain connects TRBV30 to TRBJ2-7, with 8 bases aligning to TRBD1. J gave up 3 bases and V 3 bases, and 7 bases lay outside the gene matches. CDR3 length equals 14 residues. Germline V gene sequence: CDR1 GTSNPN, CDR2 SVGIG (reference sequence). DNA for the CDR3: TGTGCCTGGAGGGGTACCGGGACAGGCTACGAGCAGTACTTC. Protein: CAWRGTGTGYEQYF.

The chain is built from TRBV27 and TRBJ1-5, with D possibly being TRBD1 (6 bases). Between the trimmed V and J ends, which lost 5 bases and 1 base, there was a span of 9 bases. The CDR3 runs to 14 residues. Germline V gene lookup returns CDR1 MNHEY and CDR2 SMNVEV (reference sequence). CDR3 nucleotides: TGTGCCAGCAGTCCCGGACAGAGCAATCAGCCCCAGCATTTT. Translation: CASSPGQSNQPQHF.

The rearrangement joins TRBV29-1 to TRBJ2-1; TRBD1 aligns across 8 bases. There are 14 residues in the CDR3. With 4 bases clipped from V and 8 bases from J, the junction kept 10 bases outside the gene matches. Germline-derived CDR1 and CDR2 are SQVTM and ANQGSEA. CDR3 coding DNA: TGCAGCGTTGGGGGGACAGGAACCTTCTATGAGCAGTTCTTC. This codes for CSVGGTGTFYEQFF.

The chain carries TRBV9 and TRBJ2-3, with D possibly TRBD2 on 6 matching bases. The germline V and J ends were trimmed by 0 bases and 9 bases, with 11 bases remaining between them. CDR1 is SGDLS, CDR2 YYNGEE, per germline. The CDR3 is 13 residues long. The CDR3 here is CASSVGAGWTQYF. CDR3 bases: TGTGCCAGCAGCGTAGGCGCGGGGTGGACGCAGTATTTT.

The rearrangement links TRBV11-2 to TRBJ2-7; the match to TRBD1 covers 9 bases. CDR1 SGHAT and CDR2 FQNNGV come from the germline V gene. J was trimmed by 3 bases and V by 1 base; bases with no gene match: 7. This CDR3 spans 16 amino acids. CDR3 coding DNA: TGTGCCAGCAGCTTAGGCCGGGACAGGGCCTACTACGAGCAGTACTTC. Residues: CASSLGRDRAYYEQYF.

The chain joins TRBV10-2 to TRBJ1-6; TRBD1 aligns across 7 bases. The V and J ends lost 6 bases and 5 bases, in that order; junction bases with no gene match: 4. In germline, CDR1 is WSHSY, CDR2 SAAADI. CDR3 size: 14 residues. CDR3 bases: TGCGCCAGCAGCCGGGACAGAAATAATTCACCCCTCCACTTT. It codes for CASSRDRNNSPLHF.

The chain has TRBV6-5 and TRBJ1-6; D is perhaps TRBD1 (6 bases). There are 13 residues in the CDR3. Per germline, CDR1 MNHEY and CDR2 SVGAGI. V gave up 2 bases and J gave up 10 bases, with 9 bases separating them. The CDR3 region has the DNA TGTGCCAGCAGTTACGACAGGCGATCACCCCTCCACTTT. Protein: CASSYDRRSPLHF.

The rearrangement uses TRBV27 and TRBJ1-2, with TRBD1 matching over 8 bases. The CDR3 loop spans 13 amino acids. J gave up 13 bases and V 6 bases, and 13 bases lay outside the gene matches. Germline V gives CDR1 MNHEY, CDR2 SMNVEV (reference sequence). In DNA form, the CDR3 reads TGTGCCAGCAGGACAGGGGTCGAGTTTCCCCCCACCTTC. Residues: CASRTGVEFPPTF.

The chain is built from TRBV5-1 and TRBJ2-1, with 7 bases lining up with TRBD2. The CDR3 runs 16 residues. V shed 0 bases and J 2 bases; nucleotides not matched to a gene: 5. CDR1 is SGHRS, CDR2 YFSETQ, per germline. The CDR3 DNA sequence: TGCGCCAGCAGCTTGGAGGCTAGCGGTCCCTACAATGAGCAGTTCTTC. Protein product: CASSLEASGPYNEQFF.

In this sample, this clone turned up once. The chain links TRBV20-1 to TRBJ1-4, with D tentatively TRBD1 (6 bases). V lost 3 bases and J 5 bases, leaving 10 bases between the germline ends. The CDR3 sequence is 13 residues long. Germline V gene sequence: CDR1 DFQATT, CDR2 SNEGSKA (reference sequence). CDR3: CSASRTGNEKLFF. CDR3 coding DNA: TGCAGTGCTAGTCGTACAGGGAATGAAAAACTGTTTTTT.

V is TRBV24-1 and J is TRBJ2-3; D is uncertain. Deletions cut 2 bases from V and 5 bases from J, with 7 bases between. The germline CDR1 and CDR2 sequences are KGHDR and SFDVKD. The CDR3 is made up of 13 amino acids. CDR3 nucleotide sequence: TGTGCCACCAGTGATTCCGTACTAGATACGCAGTATTTT. This sequence encodes CATSDSVLDTQYF.

The chain has TRBV6-1 and TRBJ2-7; the match to TRBD2 covers 8 bases. Germline assignment: CDR1 MNHNS and CDR2 SASEGT. The junction had 16 bases not matched to a gene; V was cut back by 6 bases and J by 0 bases. The CDR3 covers 18 residues. The CDR3 coding sequence is TGTGCCAGCAGGGAATCGCGACGGGGGGGTAGGTCCTCCTACGAGCAGTACTTC. Amino acid sequence: CASRESRRGGRSSYEQYF.

The V call is TRBV28, the J call TRBJ2-3, with a possible D match to TRBD2 (6 bases). The length of the CDR3 is 15 residues. From germline, CDR1 is MDHEN and CDR2 SYDVKM. V was clipped by 3 bases and J by 2 bases, with 12 bases between them. DNA for the CDR3: TGTGCCAGCAGTTTTAGGAGGGAAGCCACAGATACGCAGTATTTT. Its protein product is CASSFRREATDTQYF.

The genes are TRBV7-2 and TRBJ1-2; TRBD1 agrees at 10 bases. CDR1 and CDR2 (germline): SGHTA, FQGNSA. J was trimmed by 8 bases and V by 4 bases; bases with no gene match: 7. The length of the CDR3 is 14 residues. The CDR3 loop is CASSSGQGFYGYTF. The CDR3 DNA reads as TGTGCCAGCAGCTCGGGACAGGGGTTTTACGGCTACACCTTC.

V usage is TRBV10-2 and J usage is TRBJ2-3, with 9 bases aligning to TRBD2. The V and J ends lost 6 bases and 6 bases, in that order; junction bases with no gene match: 7. This CDR3 region has 14 residues. Germline CDR1 is WSHSY and CDR2 is SAAADI. The CDR3 DNA sequence: TGCGCCAGCAGAACTAGCGGGTTCAAGGATACGCAGTATTTT. The encoded protein is CASRTSGFKDTQYF.

The chain links TRBV5-5 to TRBJ2-1; D possibly corresponds to TRBD1 (6 bases). The ends were cut back, 4 bases at V and 1 base at J, with 24 bases in the middle. This CDR3 spans 19 amino acids. Per the germline V gene, CDR1 is SGHKS and CDR2 is YYEKEE (reference sequence). The CDR3, as DNA: TGTGCCAGCAGCAAATCCAGGGGCTGGGTGGGAGCATCCTACAATGAGCAGTTCTTC. Encoded protein: CASSKSRGWVGASYNEQFF. Looking up the rest from reference TRBV5-5 and TRBJ2-1 gives the full variable domain: DAGVTQSPTHLIKTRGQQVTLRCSPISGHKSVSWYQQVLGQGPQFIFQYYEKEERGRGNFPDRFSARQFPNYSSELNVNALLLGDSALYLCASSKSRGWVGASYNEQFFGPGTRLTVL.

This clone was seen only once. This chain uses TRBV6-4 with TRBJ2-2, with D possibly being TRBD1 (6 bases). Germline lookup yields CDR1 MRHNA and CDR2 SNTAGT. CDR3 length: 15 amino acids. V was cut by 3 bases and J by 6 bases, with 14 bases left in between. This chain's CDR3 is CASSEQGRGSGELFF. Here the CDR3 DNA reads TGTGCCAGCAGTGAGCAGGGGAGAGGGTCCGGGGAGCTGTTTTTT.

CDR3 region: CASSLSSGVGSPLHF. The CDR3 bases are TGTGCCAGCAGCTTATCTTCAGGGGTCGGGTCACCCCTCCACTTT. V usage is TRBV11-2 and J usage is TRBJ1-6; TRBD1 might be the D (6 bases). Germline loops: CDR1 SGHAT, CDR2 FQNNGV. Trimming shortened V by 2 bases and J by 10 bases, and 15 bases separated the two germline ends. The CDR3 runs to 15 residues.

The rearrangement links TRBV11-2 to TRBJ2-2, with TRBD1 matching over 9 bases. V trimming: 4 bases; J trimming: 5 bases; junction bases outside the gene matches: 5. The length of the CDR3 is 15 residues. CDR1 SGHAT and CDR2 FQNNGV come from the germline V gene. The CDR3 loop is CASSSGTGWTGELFF. CDR3 nucleotide sequence: TGTGCCAGCAGCTCGGGGACAGGGTGGACCGGGGAGCTGTTTTTT.

The chain couples TRBV5-1 to TRBJ2-5; D not certain. This CDR3 is built from 16 residues. V lost 0 bases to trimming and J lost 1 base, with 13 bases between them. The V gene's germline CDR1 is SGHRS and CDR2 YFSETQ. The DNA for the CDR3 is TGCGCCAGCAGCTTGGTTTCGTGGCAGGCCCAAGAGACCCAGTACTTC. It translates to CASSLVSWQAQETQYF. Full variable domain (missing parts from reference TRBV5-1 and TRBJ2-5): KAGVTQTPRYLIKTRGQQVTLSCSPISGHRSVSWYQQTPGQGLQFLFEYFSETQRNKGNFPGRFSGRQFSNSRSEMNVSTLELGDSALYLCASSLVSWQAQETQYFGPGTRLLVL.

The gene calls are TRBV5-5 and TRBJ2-7, with 7 nucleotides matching TRBD1. CDR1 is SGHKS and CDR2 is YYEKEE in the germline V gene (reference sequence). The CDR3 sequence is 13 residues long. The V and J ends lost 4 bases and 7 bases, in that order; junction bases with no gene match: 8. As DNA, the CDR3 is TGTGCCAGCAGCCGACCGACAGGGTTTGAGCAGTACTTC. It yields the protein CASSRPTGFEQYF. The whole variable domain, remainder taken from reference TRBV5-5 and TRBJ2-7, is DAGVTQSPTHLIKTRGQQVTLRCSPISGHKSVSWYQQVLGQGPQFIFQYYEKEERGRGNFPDRFSARQFPNYSSELNVNALLLGDSALYLCASSRPTGFEQYFGPGTRLTVT.

The gene calls are TRBV30 and TRBJ2-7; TRBD1 matches at 10 bases. J lost 3 bases, V lost 5 bases, and 7 bases had no gene match. Germline V gene lookup returns CDR1 GTSNPN and CDR2 SVGIG (reference sequence). The CDR3 contains 14 residues. The CDR3 loop is CAWVRTGGSYEQYF. The CDR3, as DNA: TGTGCCTGGGTAAGGACAGGGGGTAGCTACGAGCAGTACTTC.

V is TRBV6-6 and J is TRBJ2-7; TRBD2 matches 7 bases. The V and J ends lost 10 bases and 5 bases, in that order; junction bases with no gene match: 8. Per germline, CDR1 MNHNY and CDR2 SVGAGI (reference sequence). The CDR3 length is 12 residues. The CDR3 here is CATRDYANEQYF. CDR3 nucleotide sequence: TGTGCCACCCGGGACTACGCCAACGAGCAGTACTTC.

Only one count was recorded for this clone. This chain links TRBV18 with TRBJ1-1; TRBD1 might be the D (6 bases). This CDR3 is built from 19 residues. V lost 3 bases and J 4 bases, leaving 27 bases between the germline ends. CDR1 is KGHSH and CDR2 is LQKENI in the germline V gene. CDR3 DNA: TGTGCCAGCTCACCGACCCGCGCAGTGGTCGGGGGGCCGGGCACTGAAGCTTTCTTT. This gives the protein CASSPTRAVVGGPGTEAFF. The whole variable domain, filled in from reference TRBV18 and TRBJ1-1, reads NAGVMQNPRHLVRRRGQEARLRCSPMKGHSHVYWYRQLPEEGLKFMVYLQKENIIDESGMPKERFSAEFPKEGPSILRIQQVVRGDSAAYFCASSPTRAVVGGPGTEAFFGQGTRLTVV.

The chain joins TRBV19 to TRBJ2-7, with TRBD2 matching 7 bases. Per germline, CDR1 LNHDA and CDR2 SQIVND (reference sequence). The CDR3 is 16 amino acids. The V gene end was trimmed by 3 bases and the J gene end by 4 bases; junction bases not matched to a gene: 12. In DNA form, the CDR3 reads TGTGCCAGTAGTATGGGGAAGGCGGGAGTTTTGTACGAGCAGTACTTC. It translates to CASSMGKAGVLYEQYF. Filled out from reference TRBV19 and TRBJ2-7, the complete variable domain reads DGGITQSPKYLFRKEGQNVTLSCEQNLNHDAMYWYRQDPGQGLRLIYYSQIVNDFQKGDIAEGYSVSREKKESFPLTVTSAQKNPTAFYLCASSMGKAGVLYEQYFGPGTRLTVT.

The V call is TRBV6-5, the J call TRBJ1-1; maybe TRBD1 (6 bases). This CDR3 comprises 14 residues. V lost 7 bases, J lost 1 base, and 13 bases lay in between. The germline V gene has CDR1 MNHEY and CDR2 SVGAGI. The CDR3 DNA reads as TGTGCCAGCAATAGGGACACGCAGAACACTGAAGCTTTCTTT. Amino acids: CASNRDTQNTEAFF.

The chain uses TRBV4-1 and TRBJ2-1, with 7 bases matching TRBD2. V lost 3 bases to trimming and J lost 4 bases; unmatched junction nucleotides: 9. The CDR3 is made up of 16 amino acids. CDR1 MGHRA and CDR2 YSYEKL come from the germline V gene. The CDR3 DNA follows: TGCGCCAGCAGCCACGGTCTAGCGGTGGGTTACAATGAGCAGTTCTTC. Its translation is CASSHGLAVGYNEQFF.